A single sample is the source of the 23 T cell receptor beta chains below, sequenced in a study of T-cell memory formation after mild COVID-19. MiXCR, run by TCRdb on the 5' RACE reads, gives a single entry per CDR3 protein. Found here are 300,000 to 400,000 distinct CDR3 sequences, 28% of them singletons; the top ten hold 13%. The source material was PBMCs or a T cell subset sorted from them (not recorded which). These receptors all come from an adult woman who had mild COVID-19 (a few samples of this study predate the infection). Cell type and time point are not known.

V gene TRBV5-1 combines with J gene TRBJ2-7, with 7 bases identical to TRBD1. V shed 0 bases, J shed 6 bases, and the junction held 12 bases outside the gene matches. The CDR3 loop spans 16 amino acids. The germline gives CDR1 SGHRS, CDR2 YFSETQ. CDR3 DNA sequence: TGCGCCAGCAGCTTGGAGGCTCCCGGGACAGCCCTCGAGCAGTACTTC. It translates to CASSLEAPGTALEQYF.

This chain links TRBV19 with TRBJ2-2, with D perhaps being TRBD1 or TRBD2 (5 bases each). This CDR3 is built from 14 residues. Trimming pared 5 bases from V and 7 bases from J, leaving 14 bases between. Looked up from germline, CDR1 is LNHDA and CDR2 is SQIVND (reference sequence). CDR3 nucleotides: TGTGCCAGTAGTTCGGGACCCCTCGGCGGGGAGCTGTTTTTT. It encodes CASSSGPLGGELFF.

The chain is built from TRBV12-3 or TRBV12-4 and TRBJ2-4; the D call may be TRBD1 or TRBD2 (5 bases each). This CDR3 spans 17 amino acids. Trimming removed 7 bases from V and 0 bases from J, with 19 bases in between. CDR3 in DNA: TGTGCCAGCACCTTGGGGGTAAGGAACCTAGCCAAAAACATTCAGTACTTC. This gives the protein CASTLGVRNLAKNIQYF.

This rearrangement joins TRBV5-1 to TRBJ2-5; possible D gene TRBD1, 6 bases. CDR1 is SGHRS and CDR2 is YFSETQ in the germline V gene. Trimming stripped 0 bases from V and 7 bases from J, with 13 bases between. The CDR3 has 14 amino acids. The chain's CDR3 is CASSLGQAPVTQYF. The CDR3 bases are TGCGCCAGCAGCTTGGGACAGGCCCCAGTGACCCAGTACTTC.

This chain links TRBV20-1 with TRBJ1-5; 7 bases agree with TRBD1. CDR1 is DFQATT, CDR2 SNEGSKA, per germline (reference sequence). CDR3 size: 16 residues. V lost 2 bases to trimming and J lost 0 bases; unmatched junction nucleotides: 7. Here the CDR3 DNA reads TGCAGTGCTAGACTCCCGGGACAGCCTAGCAATCAGCCCCAGCATTTT. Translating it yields CSARLPGQPSNQPQHF.

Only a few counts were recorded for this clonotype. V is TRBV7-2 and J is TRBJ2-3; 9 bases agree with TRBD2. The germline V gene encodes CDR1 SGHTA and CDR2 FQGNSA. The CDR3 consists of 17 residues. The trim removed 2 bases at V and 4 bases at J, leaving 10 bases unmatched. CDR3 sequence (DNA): TGTGCCAGCAGCTTACAGGTAGCGGGAGTTCTACCAGATACGCAGTATTTT. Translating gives CASSLQVAGVLPDTQYF.

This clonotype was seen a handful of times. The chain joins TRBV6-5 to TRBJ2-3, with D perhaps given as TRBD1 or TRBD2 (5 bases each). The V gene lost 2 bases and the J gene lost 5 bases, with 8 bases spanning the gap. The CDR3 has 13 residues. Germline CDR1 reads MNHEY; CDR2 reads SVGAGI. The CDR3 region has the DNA TGTGCCAGCAGTTACAGGGACCGAGATACGCAGTATTTT. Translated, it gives CASSYRDRDTQYF.

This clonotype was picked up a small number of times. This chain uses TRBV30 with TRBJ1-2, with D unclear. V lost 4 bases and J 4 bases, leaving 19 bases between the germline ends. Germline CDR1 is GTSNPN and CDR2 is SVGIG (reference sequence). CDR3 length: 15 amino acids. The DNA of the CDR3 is TGTGCCTGGACGTCCGGGCACACGGTGGGCTATGGCTACACCTTC. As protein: CAWTSGHTVGYGYTF.

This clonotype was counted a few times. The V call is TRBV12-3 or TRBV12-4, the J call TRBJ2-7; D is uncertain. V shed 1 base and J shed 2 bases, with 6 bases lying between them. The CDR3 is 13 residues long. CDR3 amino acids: CASSLEVPYEQYF. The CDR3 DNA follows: TGTGCCAGCAGTTTAGAGGTCCCCTACGAGCAGTACTTC.

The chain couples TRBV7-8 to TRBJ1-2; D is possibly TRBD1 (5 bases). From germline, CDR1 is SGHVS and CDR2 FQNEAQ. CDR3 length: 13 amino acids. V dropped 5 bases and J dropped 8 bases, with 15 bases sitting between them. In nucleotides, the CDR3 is TGTGCCAGCAGCCAATCGGACCGGGGGGGCTACACCTTC. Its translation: CASSQSDRGGYTF.

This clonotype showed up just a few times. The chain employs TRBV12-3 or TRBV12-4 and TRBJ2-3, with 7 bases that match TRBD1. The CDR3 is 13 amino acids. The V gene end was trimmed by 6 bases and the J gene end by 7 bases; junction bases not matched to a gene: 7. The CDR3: CASSPSTGHTQYF. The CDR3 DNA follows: TGTGCCAGCAGCCCTTCGACAGGGCATACGCAGTATTTT.

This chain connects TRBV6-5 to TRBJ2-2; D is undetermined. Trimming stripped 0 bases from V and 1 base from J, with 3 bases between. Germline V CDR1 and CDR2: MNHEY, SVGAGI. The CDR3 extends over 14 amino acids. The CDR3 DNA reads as TGTGCCAGCAGTTACTCGGGGAACACCGGGGAGCTGTTTTTT. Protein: CASSYSGNTGELFF.

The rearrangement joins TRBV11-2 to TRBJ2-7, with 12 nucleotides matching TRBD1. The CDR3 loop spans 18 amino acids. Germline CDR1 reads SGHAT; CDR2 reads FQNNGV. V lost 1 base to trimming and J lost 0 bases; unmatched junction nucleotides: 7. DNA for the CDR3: TGTGCCAGCAGCTTAGTCCCGGGACAGGGGGCTATCTCCTACGAGCAGTACTTC. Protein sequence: CASSLVPGQGAISYEQYF.

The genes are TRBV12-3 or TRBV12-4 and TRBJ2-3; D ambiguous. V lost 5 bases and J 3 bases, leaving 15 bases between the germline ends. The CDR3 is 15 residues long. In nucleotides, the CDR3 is TGTGCCAGCAGTCCCCGGGCACACCCGACAGATACGCAGTATTTT. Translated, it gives CASSPRAHPTDTQYF.

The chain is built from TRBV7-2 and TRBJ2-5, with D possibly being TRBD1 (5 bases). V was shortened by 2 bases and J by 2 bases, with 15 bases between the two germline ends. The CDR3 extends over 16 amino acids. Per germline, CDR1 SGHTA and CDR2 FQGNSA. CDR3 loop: CASSLPPPGLQETQYF. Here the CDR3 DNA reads TGTGCCAGCAGCTTACCCCCGCCAGGGTTGCAAGAGACCCAGTACTTC.

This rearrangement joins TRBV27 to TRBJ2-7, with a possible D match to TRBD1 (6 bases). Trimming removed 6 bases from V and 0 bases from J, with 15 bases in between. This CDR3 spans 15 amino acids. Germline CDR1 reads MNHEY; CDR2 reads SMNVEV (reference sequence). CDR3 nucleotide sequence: TGTGCCAGCAGCCAGACAGGCAGGAGCTCCTACGAGCAGTACTTC. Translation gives CASSQTGRSSYEQYF.

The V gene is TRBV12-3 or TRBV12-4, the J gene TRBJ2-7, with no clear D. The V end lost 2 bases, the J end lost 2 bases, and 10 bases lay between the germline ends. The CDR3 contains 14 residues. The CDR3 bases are TGTGCCAGCAGTTTACAAGGAAAAGCCTACGAGCAGTACTTC. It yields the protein CASSLQGKAYEQYF.

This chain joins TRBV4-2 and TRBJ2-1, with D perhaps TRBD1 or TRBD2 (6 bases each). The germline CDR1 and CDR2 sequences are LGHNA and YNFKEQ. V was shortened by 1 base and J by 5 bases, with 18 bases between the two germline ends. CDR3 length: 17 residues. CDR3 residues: CASSQVLGGLSDNEQFF. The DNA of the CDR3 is TGTGCCAGCAGCCAAGTTCTAGGGGGGCTTTCCGACAATGAGCAGTTCTTC.

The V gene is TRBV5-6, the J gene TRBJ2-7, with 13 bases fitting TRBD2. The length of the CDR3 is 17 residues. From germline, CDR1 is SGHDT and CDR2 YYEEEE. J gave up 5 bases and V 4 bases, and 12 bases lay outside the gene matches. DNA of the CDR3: TGTGCCAGCAGCATGCTCGGACTAGCGGGAGTAGGTGACGAGCAGTACTTC. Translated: CASSMLGLAGVGDEQYF.

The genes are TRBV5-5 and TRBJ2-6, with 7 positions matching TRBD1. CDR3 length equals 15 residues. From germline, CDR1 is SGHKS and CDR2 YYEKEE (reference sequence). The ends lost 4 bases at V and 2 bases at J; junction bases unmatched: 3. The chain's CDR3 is CASSSRGTGANVLTF. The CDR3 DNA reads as TGTGCCAGCAGCAGCAGGGGGACTGGGGCCAACGTCCTGACTTTC.

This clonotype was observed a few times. The CDR3 loop is CASSYDGNSNQPQHF. The DNA for the CDR3 is TGTGCCAGCAGTTACGACGGTAATAGCAATCAGCCCCAGCATTTT. This chain connects TRBV6-5 to TRBJ1-5; D uncertain. Germline V CDR1 and CDR2: MNHEY, SVGAGI. V lost 2 bases and J 0 bases, leaving 8 bases between the germline ends. CDR3 length equals 15 residues.

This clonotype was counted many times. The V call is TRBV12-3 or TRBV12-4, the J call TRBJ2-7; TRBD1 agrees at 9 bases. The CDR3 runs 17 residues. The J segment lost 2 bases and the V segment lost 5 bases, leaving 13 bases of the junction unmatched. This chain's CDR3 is CASSPGTGIISAYEQYF. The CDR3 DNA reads TGTGCCAGCAGTCCGGGGACAGGGATAATTTCTGCCTACGAGCAGTACTTC.

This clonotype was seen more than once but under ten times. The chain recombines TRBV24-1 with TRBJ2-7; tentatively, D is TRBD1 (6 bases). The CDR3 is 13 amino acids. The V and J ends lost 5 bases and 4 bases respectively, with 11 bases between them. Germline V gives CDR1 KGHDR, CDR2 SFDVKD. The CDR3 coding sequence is TGTGCCACCAGTGGAGGGGGTCTTTACGAGCAGTACTTC. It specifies CATSGGGLYEQYF.